This TCR beta chain was documented in a study of shared T cell receptors in the human thymus. Sequenced by immunoSEQ multiplex PCR; TCRdb stores in-frame clones only, minus some. Of 550,000 to 800,000 clones listed, 80% to 90% are singletons. The junction had 10 bases not matched to a gene; V was cut back by 4 bases and J by 4 bases. The germline V gene encodes CDR1 SGHTS and CDR2 YDEGEE. This CDR3 contains 15 residues. The same sample was also studied in work on human thymus T cells. That report adds: The thymus was resected at corrective cardiac surgery. Thymic and blood repertoires appeared to display a bias in their usage of V and J genes.

The source of this sequence is a girl under three years old with a congenital heart defect. The specimen was thymocytes. The chain couples TRBV5-8 to TRBJ1-2; 7 bases line up with TRBD1. The CDR3 DNA is TGTGCCAGCAGCGAGTTGAACAGGGGACCCTATGGCTACACCTTC. It yields the protein CASSELNRGPYGYTF. The full variable domain, completed using reference TRBV5-8 and TRBJ1-2, is EAGVTQSPTHLIKTRGQQATLRCSPISGHTSVYWYQQALGLGLQFLLWYDEGEERNRGNFPPRFSGRQFPNYSSELNVNALELEDSALYLCASSELNRGPYGYTFGSGTRLTVV.